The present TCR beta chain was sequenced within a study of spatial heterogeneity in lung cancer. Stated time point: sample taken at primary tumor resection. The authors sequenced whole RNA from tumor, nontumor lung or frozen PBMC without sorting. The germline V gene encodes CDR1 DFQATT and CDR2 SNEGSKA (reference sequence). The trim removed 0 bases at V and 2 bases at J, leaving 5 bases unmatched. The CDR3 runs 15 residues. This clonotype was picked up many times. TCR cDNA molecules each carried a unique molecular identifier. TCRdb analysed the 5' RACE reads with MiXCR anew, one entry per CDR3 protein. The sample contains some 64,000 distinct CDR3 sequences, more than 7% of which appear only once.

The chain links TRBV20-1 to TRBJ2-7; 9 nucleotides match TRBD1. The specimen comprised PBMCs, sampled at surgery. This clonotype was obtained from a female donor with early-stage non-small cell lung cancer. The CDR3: CSAREGQGEAYEQYV. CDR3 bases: TGCAGTGCTAGAGAGGGACAGGGTGAAGCCTACGAGCAGTACGTC.